Described below is a single TCR beta chain sequence and its context. Its antigen is as yet unknown. The data derive from a study of T cell responses to AZD1222 COVID-19 vaccine. Study-wide results and limits: Vaccine-associated CD4 TCRs spanned spike, dominant at 160-218 and 743-854. There were repertoire samples only from the period after the peak T cell response.

Unmatched junction bases numbered 7, after V lost 3 bases and J lost 6 bases. The CDR3 contains 13 residues. Per germline, CDR1 SQVTM and CDR2 ANQGSEA. TCRdb keeps only in-frame clones here, not all; method: immunoSEQ multiplex PCR. The table records tens of thousands of clones, 80% to 90% of them present only once. This chain links TRBV29-1 with TRBJ2-7; TRBD1 aligns across 8 bases. The material was peripheral blood, obtained on day 0 of MenACWY control vaccination. This sequence was found in an adult in good health. The CDR3 DNA reads TGCAGCGTTGATGGGGACAGGAGTGCCGAGCAGTACTTC. Translation: CSVDGDRSAEQYF.